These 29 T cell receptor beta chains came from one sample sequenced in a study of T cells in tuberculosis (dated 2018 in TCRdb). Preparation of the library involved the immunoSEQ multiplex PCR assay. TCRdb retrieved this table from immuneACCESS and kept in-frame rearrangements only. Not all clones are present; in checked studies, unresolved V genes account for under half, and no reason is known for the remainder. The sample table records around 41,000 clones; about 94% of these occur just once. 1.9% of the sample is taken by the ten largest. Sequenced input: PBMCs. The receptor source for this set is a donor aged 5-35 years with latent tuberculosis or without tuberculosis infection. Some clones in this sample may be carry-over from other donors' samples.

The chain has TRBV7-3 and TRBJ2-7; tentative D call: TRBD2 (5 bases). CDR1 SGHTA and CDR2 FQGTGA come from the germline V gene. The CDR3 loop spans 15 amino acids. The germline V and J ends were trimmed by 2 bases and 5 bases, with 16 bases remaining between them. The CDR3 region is CASSLLGLDSDEQYF. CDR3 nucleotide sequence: TGTGCCAGCAGCTTACTAGGACTCGATTCGGACGAGCAGTACTTC. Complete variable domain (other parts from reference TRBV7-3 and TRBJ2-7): GAGVSQTPSNKVTEKGKYVELRCDPISGHTALYWYRQSLGQGPEFLIYFQGTGAADDSGLPNDRFFAVRPEGSVSTLKIQRTERGDSAVYLCASSLLGLDSDEQYFGPGTRLTVT.

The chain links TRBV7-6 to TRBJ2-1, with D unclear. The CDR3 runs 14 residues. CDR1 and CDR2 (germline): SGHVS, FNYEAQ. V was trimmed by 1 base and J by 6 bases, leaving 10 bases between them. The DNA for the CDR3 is TGTGCCAGCAGCTTAGTTAGTCGTGGCAATGAGCAGTTCTTC. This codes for CASSLVSRGNEQFF.

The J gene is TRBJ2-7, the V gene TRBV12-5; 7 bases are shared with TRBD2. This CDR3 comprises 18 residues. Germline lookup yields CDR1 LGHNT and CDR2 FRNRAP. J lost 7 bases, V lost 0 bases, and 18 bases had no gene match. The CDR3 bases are TGTGCTAGTGGTTTGGTACTTTCTCGGGAGGCCTTAAGAGGAGAGCAGTACTTC. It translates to CASGLVLSREALRGEQYF. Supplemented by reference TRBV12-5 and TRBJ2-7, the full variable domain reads DARVTQTPRHKVTEMGQEVTMRCQPILGHNTVFWYRQTMMQGLELLAYFRNRAPLDDSGMPKDRFSAEMPDATLATLKIQPSEPRDSAVYFCASGLVLSREALRGEQYFGPGTRLTVT.

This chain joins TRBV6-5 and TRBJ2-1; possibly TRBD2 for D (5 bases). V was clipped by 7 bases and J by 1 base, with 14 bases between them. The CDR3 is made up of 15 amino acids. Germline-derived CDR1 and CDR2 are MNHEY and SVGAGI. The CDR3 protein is CASTPEGSSYNEQFF. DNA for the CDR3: TGTGCCAGCACCCCTGAAGGGAGTTCCTACAATGAGCAGTTCTTC.

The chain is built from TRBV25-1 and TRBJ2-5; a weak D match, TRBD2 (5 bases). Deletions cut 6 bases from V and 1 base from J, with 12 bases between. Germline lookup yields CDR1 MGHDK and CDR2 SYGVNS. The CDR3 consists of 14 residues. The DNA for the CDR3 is TGTGCCAGCAGCGCCCCGGGGAGCCAAGAGACCCAGTACTTC. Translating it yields CASSAPGSQETQYF.

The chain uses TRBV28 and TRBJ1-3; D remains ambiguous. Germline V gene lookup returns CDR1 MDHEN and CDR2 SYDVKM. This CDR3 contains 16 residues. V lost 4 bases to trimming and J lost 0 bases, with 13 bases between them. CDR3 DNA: TGTGCCAGCAGTTCAGGACTCGCGGCCTCTGGAAACACCATATATTTT. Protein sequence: CASSSGLAASGNTIYF.

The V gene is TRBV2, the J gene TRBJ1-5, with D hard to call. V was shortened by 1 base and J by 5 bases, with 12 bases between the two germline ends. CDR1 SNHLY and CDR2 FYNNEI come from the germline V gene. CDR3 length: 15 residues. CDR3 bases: TGTGCCAGCAGTGAAGGCGGGCAGACTTATCAGCCCCAGCATTTT. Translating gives CASSEGGQTYQPQHF.

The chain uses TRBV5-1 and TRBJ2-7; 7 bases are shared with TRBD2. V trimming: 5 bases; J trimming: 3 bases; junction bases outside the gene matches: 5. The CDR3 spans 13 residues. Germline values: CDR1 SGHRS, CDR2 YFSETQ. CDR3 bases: TGCGCCAGCAGGAGGGACTACAACTACGAGCAGTACTTC. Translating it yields CASRRDYNYEQYF.

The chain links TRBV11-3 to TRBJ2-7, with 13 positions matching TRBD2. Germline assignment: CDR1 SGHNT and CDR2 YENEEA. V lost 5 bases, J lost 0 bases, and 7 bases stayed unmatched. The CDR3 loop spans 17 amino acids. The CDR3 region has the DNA TGTGCCAGCAGCCCGAGAGGACTAGCGGGAGCCTCCTACGAGCAGTACTTC. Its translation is CASSPRGLAGASYEQYF.

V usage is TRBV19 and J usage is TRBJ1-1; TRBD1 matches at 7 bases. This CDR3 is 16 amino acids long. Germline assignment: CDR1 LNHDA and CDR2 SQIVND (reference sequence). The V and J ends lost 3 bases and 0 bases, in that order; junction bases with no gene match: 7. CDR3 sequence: CASSIRVGTVNTEAFF. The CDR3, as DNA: TGTGCCAGTAGTATCCGAGTCGGGACAGTGAACACTGAAGCTTTCTTT.

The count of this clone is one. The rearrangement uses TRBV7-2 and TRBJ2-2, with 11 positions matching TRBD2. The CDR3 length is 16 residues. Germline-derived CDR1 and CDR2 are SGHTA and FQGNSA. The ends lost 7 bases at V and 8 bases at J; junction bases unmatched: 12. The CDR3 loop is CASTTSGGRTMGELFF. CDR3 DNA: TGTGCCAGCACTACTAGCGGGGGTCGAACAATGGGGGAGCTGTTTTTT.

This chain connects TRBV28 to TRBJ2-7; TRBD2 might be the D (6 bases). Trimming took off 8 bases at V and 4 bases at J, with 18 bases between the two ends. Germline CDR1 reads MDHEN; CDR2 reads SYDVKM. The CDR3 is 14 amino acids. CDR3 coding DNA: TGTGCCAGCCGAGGGTCGGGGGATAATTACGAGCAGTACTTC. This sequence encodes CASRGSGDNYEQYF.

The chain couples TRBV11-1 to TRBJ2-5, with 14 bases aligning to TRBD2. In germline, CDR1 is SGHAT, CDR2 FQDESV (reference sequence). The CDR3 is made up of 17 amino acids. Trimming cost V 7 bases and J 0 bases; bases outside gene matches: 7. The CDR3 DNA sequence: TGTGCCAGCACCTTGACTAGCGGGAGGGCCTACCAAGAGACCCAGTACTTC. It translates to CASTLTSGRAYQETQYF.

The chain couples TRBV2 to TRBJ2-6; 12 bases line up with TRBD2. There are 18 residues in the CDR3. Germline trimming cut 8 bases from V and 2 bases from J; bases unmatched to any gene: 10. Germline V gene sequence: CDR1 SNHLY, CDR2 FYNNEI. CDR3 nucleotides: TGTGCCAGCGAGATGATGACTAGCGGGAGAGCTGGGGCCAACGTCCTGACTTTC. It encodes CASEMMTSGRAGANVLTF.

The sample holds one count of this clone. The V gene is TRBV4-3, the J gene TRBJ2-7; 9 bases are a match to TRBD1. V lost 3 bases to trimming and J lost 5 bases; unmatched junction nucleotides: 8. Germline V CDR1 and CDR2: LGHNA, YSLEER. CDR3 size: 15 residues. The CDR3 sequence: CASSQYRDRANEQYF. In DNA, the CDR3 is TGCGCCAGCAGCCAGTACCGGGACAGGGCGAACGAGCAGTACTTC.

DNA for the CDR3: TGTGCCAGCAGCTTAGCCCCAGGGCGAGGCACAGATACGCAGTATTTT. Its translation: CASSLAPGRGTDTQYF. V usage is TRBV11-2 and J usage is TRBJ2-3; weak D call: TRBD1 (5 bases). V was trimmed by 1 base and J by 1 base, leaving 12 bases between them. The CDR3 runs to 16 residues. The germline V gene encodes CDR1 SGHAT and CDR2 FQNNGV.

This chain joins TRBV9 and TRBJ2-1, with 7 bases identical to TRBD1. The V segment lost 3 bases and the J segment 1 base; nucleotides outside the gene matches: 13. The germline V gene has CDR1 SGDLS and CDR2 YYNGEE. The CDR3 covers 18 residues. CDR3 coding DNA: TGTGCCAGCAGCGCCCGAGGGGGCGTTCAGAAATCCTACAATGAGCAGTTCTTC. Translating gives CASSARGGVQKSYNEQFF.

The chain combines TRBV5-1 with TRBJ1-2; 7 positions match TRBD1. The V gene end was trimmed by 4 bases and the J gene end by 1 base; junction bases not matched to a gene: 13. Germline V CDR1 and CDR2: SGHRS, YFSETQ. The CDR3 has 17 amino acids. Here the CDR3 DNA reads TGCGCCAGCAGCCCGACAGGGCCCCCCTCCTTTAACTATGGCTACACCTTC. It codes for CASSPTGPPSFNYGYTF. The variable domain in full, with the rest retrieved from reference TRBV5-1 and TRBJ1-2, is KAGVTQTPRYLIKTRGQQVTLSCSPISGHRSVSWYQQTPGQGLQFLFEYFSETQRNKGNFPGRFSGRQFSNSRSEMNVSTLELGDSALYLCASSPTGPPSFNYGYTFGSGTRLTVV.

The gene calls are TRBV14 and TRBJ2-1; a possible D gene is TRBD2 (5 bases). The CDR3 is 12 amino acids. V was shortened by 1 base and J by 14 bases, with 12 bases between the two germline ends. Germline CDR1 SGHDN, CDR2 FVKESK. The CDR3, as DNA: TGTGCCAGCAGCCAAGGGCGGGCTAGTGAGTTCTTC. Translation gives CASSQGRASEFF.

This CDR3 is CASNPPGGWFSGANVLTF. In DNA form, the CDR3 reads TGTGCCAGCAACCCCCCGGGAGGATGGTTCTCTGGGGCCAACGTCCTGACTTTC. The V call is TRBV7-8, the J call TRBJ2-6; 7 bases line up with TRBD2. The J segment lost 0 bases and the V segment lost 7 bases, leaving 12 bases of the junction unmatched. The CDR3 covers 18 residues. Germline V CDR1 and CDR2: SGHVS, FQNEAQ.

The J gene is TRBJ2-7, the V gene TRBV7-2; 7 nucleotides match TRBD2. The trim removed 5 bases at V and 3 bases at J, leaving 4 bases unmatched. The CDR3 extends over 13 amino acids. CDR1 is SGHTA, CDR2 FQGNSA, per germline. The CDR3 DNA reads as TGTGCCAGCAGCCCCTGGGGGGGCTACGAGCAGTACTTC. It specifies CASSPWGGYEQYF.

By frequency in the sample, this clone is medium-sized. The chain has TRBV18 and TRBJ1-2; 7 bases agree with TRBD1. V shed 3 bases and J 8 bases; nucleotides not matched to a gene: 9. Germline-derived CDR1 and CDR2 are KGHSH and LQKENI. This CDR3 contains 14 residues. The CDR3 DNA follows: TGTGCCAGCTCACCCGGATCTGGACAGGAGGGCTACACCTTC. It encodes CASSPGSGQEGYTF.

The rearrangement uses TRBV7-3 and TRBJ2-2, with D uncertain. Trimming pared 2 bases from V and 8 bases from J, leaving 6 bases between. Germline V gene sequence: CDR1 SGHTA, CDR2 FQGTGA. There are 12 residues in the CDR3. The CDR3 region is CASSLVVGELFF. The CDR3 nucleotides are TGTGCCAGCAGCTTAGTAGTGGGGGAGCTGTTTTTT.

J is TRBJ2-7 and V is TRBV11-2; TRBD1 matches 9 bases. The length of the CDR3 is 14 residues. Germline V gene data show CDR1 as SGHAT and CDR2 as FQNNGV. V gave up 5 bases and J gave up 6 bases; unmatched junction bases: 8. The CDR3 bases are TGTGCCAGCAGCCTCCCACGGGACAGGGCCGAGCAGTACTTC. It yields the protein CASSLPRDRAEQYF.

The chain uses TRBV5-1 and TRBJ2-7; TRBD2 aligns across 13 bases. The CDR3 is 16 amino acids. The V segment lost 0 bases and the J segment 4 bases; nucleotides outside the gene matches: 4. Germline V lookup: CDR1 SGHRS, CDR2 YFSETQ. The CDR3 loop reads CASSLEGLAGSYEQYF. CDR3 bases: TGCGCCAGCAGCTTGGAGGGACTAGCGGGAAGTTACGAGCAGTACTTC.

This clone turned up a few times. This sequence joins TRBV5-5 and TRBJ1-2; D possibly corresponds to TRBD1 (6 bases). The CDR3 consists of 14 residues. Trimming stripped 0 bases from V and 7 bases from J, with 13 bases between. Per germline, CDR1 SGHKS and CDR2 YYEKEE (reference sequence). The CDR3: CASSLGYRAAGYTF. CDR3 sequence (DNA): TGTGCCAGCAGCTTGGGATACAGGGCGGCTGGCTACACCTTC.

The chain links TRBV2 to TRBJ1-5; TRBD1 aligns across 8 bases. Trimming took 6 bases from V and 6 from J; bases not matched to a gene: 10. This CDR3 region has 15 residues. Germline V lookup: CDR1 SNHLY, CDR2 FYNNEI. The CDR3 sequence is CASRGNRGFIQPQHF. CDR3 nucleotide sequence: TGTGCCAGCAGGGGTAACAGGGGGTTTATTCAGCCCCAGCATTTT.

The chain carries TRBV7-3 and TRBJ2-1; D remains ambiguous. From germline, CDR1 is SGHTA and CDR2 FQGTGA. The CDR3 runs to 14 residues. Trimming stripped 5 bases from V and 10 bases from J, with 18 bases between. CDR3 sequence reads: CASSLNYASREQFF. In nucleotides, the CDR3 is TGTGCCAGCAGCCTAAACTACGCGTCGAGGGAGCAGTTCTTC.

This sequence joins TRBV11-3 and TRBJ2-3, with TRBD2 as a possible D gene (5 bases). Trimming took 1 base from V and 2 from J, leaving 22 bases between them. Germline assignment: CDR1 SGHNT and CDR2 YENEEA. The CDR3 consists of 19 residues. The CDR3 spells CASSLGLSGGLTHTDTQYF. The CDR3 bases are TGTGCCAGCAGCTTAGGGTTGAGCGGAGGCTTGACACACACAGATACGCAGTATTTT.